What follows are 15 T cell receptor beta chains derived from one specimen sequenced in a study of blood T cell repertoires in COVID-19. Here immunoSEQ multiplex PCR was the method, and the copy in TCRdb shows in-frame clones only, minus some. The table has around 100,000 clones, 88% seen once. The sample taken for sequencing was peripheral blood. These receptors all stem from a human donor in a cohort sampled during active COVID-19.

In this sample, this clone turned up a few times. V usage is TRBV7-8 and J usage is TRBJ2-5; D perhaps matches TRBD2 (5 bases). Trimming cost V 0 bases and J 7 bases, with 12 bases left between them. The CDR3 length is 14 residues. Germline V gene sequence: CDR1 SGHVS, CDR2 FQNEAQ. CDR3 sequence: CASSLAEAPTTQYF. In DNA, the CDR3 is TGTGCCAGCAGCTTAGCGGAGGCCCCAACGACCCAGTACTTC.

Turning to this clone: The junction does not match germline at one end; this may be a read error. Other nucleotide sequences from this sample produce the same CDR3. The genes are TRBV19 and TRBJ2-7; a weak D match, TRBD1 (6 bases). CDR1 LNHDA and CDR2 SQIVND come from the germline V gene (reference sequence). This CDR3 region has 15 residues. The CDR3 spells CASSISGQSTYEQYF. Here the CDR3 DNA reads TGTGCCAGTAGTATCTCAGGACAGTCTACCTATGAGCAGTACTTC.

The V gene is TRBV28, the J gene TRBJ2-1; D possibly corresponds to TRBD2 (6 bases). Trimming stripped 3 bases from V and 5 bases from J, with 23 bases between. CDR1 MDHEN and CDR2 SYDVKM come from the germline V gene. The CDR3 runs to 18 residues. CDR3 region: CASSLGDLLSTQNNEQFF. The CDR3 DNA follows: TGTGCCAGCAGTTTGGGGGACTTGCTTTCCACACAGAACAATGAGCAGTTCTTC.

The chain couples TRBV28 to TRBJ1-1, with D tentatively TRBD1 (5 bases). Germline V gives CDR1 MDHEN, CDR2 SYDVKM. V dropped 7 bases and J dropped 12 bases, with 18 bases sitting between them. This CDR3 region has 12 residues. Here the CDR3 DNA reads TGTGCCAGCAAGGTGGAGGGGTTCGCGTCTTTCTTT. Translating it yields CASKVEGFASFF.

In this sample, this clone turned up many times. The chain joins TRBV5-1 to TRBJ2-5; 7 bases fit TRBD1. V shed 0 bases, J shed 5 bases, and the junction held 7 bases outside the gene matches. Per the germline V gene, CDR1 is SGHRS and CDR2 is YFSETQ. The CDR3 consists of 15 residues. As DNA, the CDR3 is TGCGCCAGCAGCTTGGCCGGACAGGCTGGGGAGACCCAGTACTTC. Translated, it gives CASSLAGQAGETQYF.

The chain uses TRBV7-8 and TRBJ2-1, with D possibly matching TRBD1 (6 bases). The V gene's germline CDR1 is SGHVS and CDR2 FQNEAQ. CDR3 size: 16 residues. Trimming pared 2 bases from V and 2 bases from J, leaving 13 bases between. The CDR3 is CASSLLTGTPYNEQFF. CDR3 DNA sequence: TGTGCCAGCAGCTTACTCACAGGGACCCCCTACAATGAGCAGTTCTTC.

The chain carries TRBV4-1 and TRBJ2-1; 12 bases line up with TRBD1. CDR1 and CDR2 (germline): MGHRA, YSYEKL. This CDR3 region has 19 residues. The ends lost 0 bases at V and 2 bases at J; junction bases unmatched: 8. In DNA form, the CDR3 reads TGCGCCAGCAGCCAAGAGAGGGACAGGGGGCCTTTAACCTACAATGAGCAGTTCTTC. Residues: CASSQERDRGPLTYNEQFF.

The chain employs TRBV3-1 (or the pseudogene TRBV3-2) and TRBJ1-3; unclear D gene. This CDR3 contains 14 residues. Deletions cut 4 bases from V and 2 bases from J, with 9 bases between. Germline V gene lookup returns CDR1 LGHDT and CDR2 YNNKEL (reference sequence). The chain's CDR3 is CASSPLGAGNTIYF. The CDR3, as DNA: TGTGCCAGCAGCCCCTTGGGAGCTGGAAACACCATATATTTT.

The CDR3, as DNA: TGTGCCAGCAGCACCGGAAGCGGCTCCTACAATGAGCAGTTCTTC. Amino acids: CASSTGSGSYNEQFF. The V gene is TRBV11-3, the J gene TRBJ2-1, with D possibly being TRBD2 (5 bases). V was cut by 5 bases and J by 0 bases, with 11 bases left in between. Germline values: CDR1 SGHNT, CDR2 YENEEA. The CDR3 totals 15 residues.

This chain links TRBV5-5 with TRBJ1-1, with TRBD1 matching 7 bases. The CDR3 is 15 amino acids. The germline CDR1 and CDR2 sequences are SGHKS and YYEKEE (reference sequence). Trimming cost V 0 bases and J 2 bases; bases outside gene matches: 4. In nucleotides, the CDR3 is TGTGCCAGCAGCTTGGAGAAGGGGGCAAACACTGAAGCTTTCTTT. The encoded protein is CASSLEKGANTEAFF.

This clone was observed a single time. CDR3 in DNA: TGCAGCGTTGGGCCGGGACAGTCAACTGGAAACACCATATATTTT. It is translated as CSVGPGQSTGNTIYF. V usage is TRBV29-1 and J usage is TRBJ1-3; 7 nucleotides align to TRBD1. CDR3 length: 15 amino acids. The trim removed 4 bases at V and 2 bases at J, leaving 8 bases unmatched. The germline V gene has CDR1 SQVTM and CDR2 ANQGSEA.

Of note for this clone: Relative to the germline gene, one junction end is altered; a read error may explain this. The chain links TRBV6-1 to TRBJ2-5; 11 nucleotides match TRBD1. Germline V lookup: CDR1 MNHNS, CDR2 SASEGT. The CDR3 contains 16 residues. The CDR3 is CASSEEDRGRGETQYF. The CDR3 bases are TGTGCCAGCAGCGAAGAGGACAGGGGGCGCGGGGAGACCCAGTACTTC.

The chain joins TRBV3-1 (or the pseudogene TRBV3-2) to TRBJ2-5, with D possibly matching TRBD1 (6 bases). Germline V gene lookup returns CDR1 LGHDT and CDR2 YNNKEL (reference sequence). This CDR3 comprises 16 residues. Trimming took off 3 bases at V and 3 bases at J, with 17 bases between the two ends. This CDR3 is CASSQPRTAREETQYF. The CDR3 bases are TGTGCCAGCAGCCAGCCTAGGACAGCAAGAGAAGAGACCCAGTACTTC.

The chain employs TRBV7-8 and TRBJ2-2; D unresolved. Germline CDR1 reads SGHVS; CDR2 reads FQNEAQ. The CDR3 is 14 residues long. V gave up 2 bases and J gave up 6 bases, with 10 bases separating them. The CDR3 here is CASSLPRMAGELFF. DNA for the CDR3: TGTGCCAGCAGCTTACCTAGGATGGCCGGGGAGCTGTTTTTT.

The rearrangement uses TRBV18 and TRBJ2-7, with 8 bases identical to TRBD1. Trimming took 3 bases from V and 2 from J; bases not matched to a gene: 3. CDR3 length: 14 residues. Germline CDR1 reads KGHSH; CDR2 reads LQKENI. CDR3 bases: TGTGCCAGCTCACCGGGACAGGAGCCCTACGAGCAGTACTTC. Its translation: CASSPGQEPYEQYF.